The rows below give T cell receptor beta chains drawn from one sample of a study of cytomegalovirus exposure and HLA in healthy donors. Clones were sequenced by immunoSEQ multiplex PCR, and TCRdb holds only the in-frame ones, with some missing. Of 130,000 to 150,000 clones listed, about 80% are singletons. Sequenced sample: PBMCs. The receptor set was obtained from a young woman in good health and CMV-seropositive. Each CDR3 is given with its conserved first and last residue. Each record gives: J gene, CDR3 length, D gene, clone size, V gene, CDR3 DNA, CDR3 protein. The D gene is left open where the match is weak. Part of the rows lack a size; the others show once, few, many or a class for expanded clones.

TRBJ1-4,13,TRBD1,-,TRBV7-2,TGTGCCAGCAGAGGACAGGCGGGTGAAAAACTGTTTTTT,CASRGQAGEKLFF
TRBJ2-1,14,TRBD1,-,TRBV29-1,TGCAGCGCATTAGGACAGGGGGCCTTTAATGAGCAGTTCTTC,CSALGQGAFNEQFF
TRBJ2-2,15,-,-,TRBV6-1,TGTGCCACCACGCCCCTGGGGGGGGCGTCCGGGGAGCTGTTTTTT,CATTPLGGASGELFF
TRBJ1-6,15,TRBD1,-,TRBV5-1,TGCGCCAGCAGCCCTACCTGGGACAGAAATTCACCCCTCCACTTT,CASSPTWDRNSPLHF
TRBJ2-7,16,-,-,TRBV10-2,TGCGCCAGCAGTGAGTCGACAGTGCCTACCTACTACGAGCAGTACTTC,CASSESTVPTYYEQYF
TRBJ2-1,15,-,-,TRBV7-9,TGTGCCAGCAGCCCAGACTTGGCTTTAGCTATGGAGCAGTTCTTC,CASSPDLALAMEQFF
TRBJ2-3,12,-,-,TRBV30,TGTGCCTGGAGTGACGGACTATTGGGTGTGCATTTT,CAWSDGLLGVHF
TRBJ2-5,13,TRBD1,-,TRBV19,TGTGCCAGTGCGGACAGGGGGCAAGAGACCCAGTACTTC,CASADRGQETQYF
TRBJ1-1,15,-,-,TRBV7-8,TGTGCCAGCAGCTTAGGTTTTGGCAGGAACACTGAAGCTTTCTTT,CASSLGFGRNTEAFF
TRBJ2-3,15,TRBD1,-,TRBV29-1,TGCAGCGTTGCCGGGCCCGGGACAGGGGGCGATACGCAGTATTTT,CSVAGPGTGGDTQYF
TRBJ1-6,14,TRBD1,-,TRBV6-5,TGTGCCAGCAGTTACGACAGGGGGAATTCACCCCTCCACTTT,CASSYDRGNSPLHF
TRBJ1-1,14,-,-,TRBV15,TGTGCCACCAGCAGAGGGGGGGGCTGGACTGAAGCTTTCTTT,CATSRGGGWTEAFF
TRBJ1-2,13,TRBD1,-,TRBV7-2,TGTGCCAGCAGACCCGGGACAGTTGTTGGCTACACCTTC,CASRPGTVVGYTF
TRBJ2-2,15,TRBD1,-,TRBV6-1,TGTGCCAGCAACCGGGACAGGGGGCTTGGCGGGGAGCTGTTTTTT,CASNRDRGLGGELFF
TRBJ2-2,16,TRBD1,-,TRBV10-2,TGCGCCAGCAGGGACCGGGACAGGGTGTACACCGGGGAGCTGTTTTTT,CASRDRDRVYTGELFF
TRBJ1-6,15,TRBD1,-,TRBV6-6,TGTGCCAGCAGTAAGGGACAGGGAATCAATTCACCCCTCCACTTT,CASSKGQGINSPLHF
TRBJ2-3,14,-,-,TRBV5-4,TGTGCCAGCAGCTTGGGACTTAACACAGATACGCAGTATTTT,CASSLGLNTDTQYF
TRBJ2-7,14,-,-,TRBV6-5,TGTGCCAGCAGCTACCAGGGGAAAGGTTACGAGCAGTACTTC,CASSYQGKGYEQYF
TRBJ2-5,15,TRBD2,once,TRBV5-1,TGCGCCAGCAGCCGAGGGACAGCGGGAGGGGAGACCCAGTACTTC,CASSRGTAGGETQYF
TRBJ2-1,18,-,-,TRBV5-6,TGTGCCAGCAGCGCCCCGGGTACTGAACGAAGCTCCTACAATGAGCAGTTCTTC,CASSAPGTERSSYNEQFF
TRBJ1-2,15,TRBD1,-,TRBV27,TGTGCCGGGACAGGAGAAGATGAAGCTAACTATGGCTACACCTTC,CAGTGEDEANYGYTF
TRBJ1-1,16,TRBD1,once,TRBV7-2,TGTGCCAGCAGCTCGCCACAGGGGGCATTTAACACTGAAGCTTTCTTT,CASSSPQGAFNTEAFF
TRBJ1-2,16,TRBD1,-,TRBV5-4,TGTGCCAGCAGCTTGGGGCGAACAGGGGCTAACTATGGCTACACCTTC,CASSLGRTGANYGYTF
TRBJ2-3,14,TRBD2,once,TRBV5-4,TGTGCCAGTCGGGGGGGCCTCACCACAGATACGCAGTATTTT,CASRGGLTTDTQYF
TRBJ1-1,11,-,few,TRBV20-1,TGCAGTGCTAGAGACCAGATTGAAGCTTTCTTT,CSARDQIEAFF
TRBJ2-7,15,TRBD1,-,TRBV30,TGTGCCTGGAGTGTACGAGGACAGGGACTCTGCGAGCAGTACTTC,CAWSVRGQGLCEQYF
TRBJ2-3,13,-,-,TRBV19,TGTGCCAGTACCCCAGGGTGGGCAGATACGCAGTATTTT,CASTPGWADTQYF
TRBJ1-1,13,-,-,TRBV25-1,TGTGCCAGCAGTGAACTAGGTGGGTCTGAAGCTTTCTTT,CASSELGGSEAFF
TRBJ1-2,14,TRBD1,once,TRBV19,TGTGCCAGTAGTACCTGGACAGGGGACTATGGCTACACCTTC,CASSTWTGDYGYTF
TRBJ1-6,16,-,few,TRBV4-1,TGCGCCAGCAGCCAAGATCGAGCGGCTGATGATTCACCCCTCCACTTT,CASSQDRAADDSPLHF
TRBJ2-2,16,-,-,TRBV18,TGTGCCAGCTCACCGACAATATTGAGGAACACCGGGGAGCTGTTTTTT,CASSPTILRNTGELFF
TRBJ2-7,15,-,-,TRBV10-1,TGCGCCAGCAGTGATCGAACAGACCTTCTCTACGAGCAGTACTTC,CASSDRTDLLYEQYF